The present TCR beta chain was sequenced within a study of shared clonotypes between healthy human individuals. Only in-frame clones appear in the TCRdb table, and some are missing; sequencing was by immunoSEQ multiplex PCR. The table records around 2.5 million clones, 80% to 95% of them present only once. The study separated CD4+ cells into CD45RA+ naive and CD45RA-negative memory subsets. Trimming took 5 bases from V and 5 from J; bases not matched to a gene: 9. The V gene's germline CDR1 is SGHAT and CDR2 FQDESV (reference sequence). The length of the CDR3 is 14 residues. The sequencing sample was made of naive CD4+ T cells from PBMCs. Noted subset: CD45RA+ positively selected. The receptor was derived from a man between 18 and 29 years old in good health. Some clones in this sample may be carry-over from other donors' samples. This chain connects TRBV11-1 to TRBJ2-7; 7 bases map to TRBD1. CDR3 sequence (DNA): TGTGCCAGCAGCCTCGACAGGGTTGGTCACGAGCAGTACTTC. Its protein product is CASSLDRVGHEQYF.